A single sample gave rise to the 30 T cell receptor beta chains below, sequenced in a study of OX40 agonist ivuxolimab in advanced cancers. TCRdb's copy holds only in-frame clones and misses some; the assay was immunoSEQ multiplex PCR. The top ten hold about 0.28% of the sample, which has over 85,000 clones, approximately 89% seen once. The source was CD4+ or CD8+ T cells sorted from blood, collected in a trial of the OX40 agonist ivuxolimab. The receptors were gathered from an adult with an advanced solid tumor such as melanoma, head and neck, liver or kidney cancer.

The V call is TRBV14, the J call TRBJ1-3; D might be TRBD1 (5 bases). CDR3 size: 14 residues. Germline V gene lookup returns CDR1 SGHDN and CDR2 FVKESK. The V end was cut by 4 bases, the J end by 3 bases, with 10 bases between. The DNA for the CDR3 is TGTGCCAGCAGCCTAAGGGACGGTGGAAACACCATATATTTT. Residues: CASSLRDGGNTIYF.

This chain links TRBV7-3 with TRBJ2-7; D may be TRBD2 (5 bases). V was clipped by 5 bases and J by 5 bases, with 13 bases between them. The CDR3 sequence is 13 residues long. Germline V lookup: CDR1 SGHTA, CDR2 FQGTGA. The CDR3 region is CASSPPGKNEQYF. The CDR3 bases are TGTGCCAGCAGCCCCCCGGGGAAGAACGAGCAGTACTTC.

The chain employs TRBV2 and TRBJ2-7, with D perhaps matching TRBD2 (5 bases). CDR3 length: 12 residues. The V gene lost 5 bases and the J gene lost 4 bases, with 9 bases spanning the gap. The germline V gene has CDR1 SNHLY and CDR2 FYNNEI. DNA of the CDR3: TGTGCCAGCAGTCAGGACTTGTACGAGCAGTACTTC. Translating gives CASSQDLYEQYF.

The CDR3 loop is CAWSTGGPYEQYF. CDR3 DNA: TGTGCCTGGAGTACGGGAGGGCCCTACGAGCAGTACTTC. The J gene is TRBJ2-5, the V gene TRBV30; TRBD2 matches at 8 bases. The end of the DNA fits TRBJ2-7 better, so the J call may be wrong. The CDR3 is 13 residues long. Germline V gives CDR1 GTSNPN, CDR2 SVGIG (reference sequence).

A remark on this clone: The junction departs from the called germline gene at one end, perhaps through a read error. The DNA of the CDR3 is TGTGCTAGCAGTCCTGGCCTAACAAGGGCCACAGATACGCAGTATTTT. It is translated as CASSPGLTRATDTQYF. V gene TRBV7-7 combines with J gene TRBJ2-3; D gene uncertain. The CDR3 runs to 16 residues. Germline V CDR1 and CDR2: SSHAT, FNYEAQ (reference sequence).

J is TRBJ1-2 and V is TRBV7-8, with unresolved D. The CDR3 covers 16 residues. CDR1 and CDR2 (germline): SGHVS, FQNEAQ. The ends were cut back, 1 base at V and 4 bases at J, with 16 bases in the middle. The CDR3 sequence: CASSLENPTVPYGYTF. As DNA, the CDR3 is TGTGCCAGCAGCTTAGAAAACCCCACAGTTCCCTATGGCTACACCTTC.

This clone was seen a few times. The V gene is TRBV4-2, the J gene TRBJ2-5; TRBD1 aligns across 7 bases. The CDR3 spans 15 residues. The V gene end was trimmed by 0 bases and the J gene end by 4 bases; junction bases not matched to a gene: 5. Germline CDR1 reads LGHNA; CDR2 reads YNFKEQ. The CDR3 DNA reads TGTGCCAGCAGCCAAGACACAGGGGAAGGAGAGACCCAGTACTTC. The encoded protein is CASSQDTGEGETQYF.

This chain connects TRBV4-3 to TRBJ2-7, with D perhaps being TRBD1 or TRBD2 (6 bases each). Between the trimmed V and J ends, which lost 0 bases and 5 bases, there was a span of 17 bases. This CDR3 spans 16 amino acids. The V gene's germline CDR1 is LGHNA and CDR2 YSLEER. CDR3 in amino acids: CASSQDMGGALNEQYF. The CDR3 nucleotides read TGCGCCAGCAGCCAAGATATGGGGGGCGCACTGAACGAGCAGTACTTC.

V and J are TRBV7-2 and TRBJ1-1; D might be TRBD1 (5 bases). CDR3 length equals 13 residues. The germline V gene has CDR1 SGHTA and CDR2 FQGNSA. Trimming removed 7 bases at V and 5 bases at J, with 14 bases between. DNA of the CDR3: TGTGCCAGCACCTTCGGAGGGGATACTGAAGCTTTCTTT. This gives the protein CASTFGGDTEAFF.

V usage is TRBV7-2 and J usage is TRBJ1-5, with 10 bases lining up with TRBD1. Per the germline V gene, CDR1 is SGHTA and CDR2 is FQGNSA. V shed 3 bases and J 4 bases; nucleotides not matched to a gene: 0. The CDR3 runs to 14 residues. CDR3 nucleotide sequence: TGTGCCAGCAGCTTGGGACAGGGGAATCAGCCCCAGCATTTT. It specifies CASSLGQGNQPQHF. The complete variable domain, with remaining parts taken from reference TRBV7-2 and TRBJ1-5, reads GAGVSQSPSNKVTEKGKDVELRCDPISGHTALYWYRQSLGQGLEFLIYFQGNSAPDKSGLPSDRFSAERTGGSVSTLTIQRTQQEDSAVYLCASSLGQGNQPQHFGDGTRLSIL.

CDR3 sequence (DNA): TGTGCCAGCAGCCCTTCAGGGGGGGGCACAGATACGCAGTATTTT. The encoded protein is CASSPSGGGTDTQYF. This chain connects TRBV7-8 to TRBJ2-3; D may match TRBD1 or TRBD2 (7 bases each). The CDR3 covers 15 residues. Germline CDR1 and CDR2: SGHVS and FQNEAQ. Trimming stripped 5 bases from V and 1 base from J, with 13 bases between.

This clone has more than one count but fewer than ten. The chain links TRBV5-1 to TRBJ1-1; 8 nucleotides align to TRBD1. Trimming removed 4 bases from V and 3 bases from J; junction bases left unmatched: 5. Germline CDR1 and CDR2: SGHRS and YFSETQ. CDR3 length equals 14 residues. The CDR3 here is CASSLGQAHTEAFF. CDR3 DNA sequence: TGCGCCAGCAGCCTGGGACAGGCCCACACTGAAGCTTTCTTT. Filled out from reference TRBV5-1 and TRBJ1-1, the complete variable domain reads KAGVTQTPRYLIKTRGQQVTLSCSPISGHRSVSWYQQTPGQGLQFLFEYFSETQRNKGNFPGRFSGRQFSNSRSEMNVSTLELGDSALYLCASSLGQAHTEAFFGQGTRLTVV.

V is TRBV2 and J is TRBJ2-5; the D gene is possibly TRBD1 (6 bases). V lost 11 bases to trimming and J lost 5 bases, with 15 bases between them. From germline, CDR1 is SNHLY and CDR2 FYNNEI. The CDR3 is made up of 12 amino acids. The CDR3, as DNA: TGTGCCGGGGGCGTTCTAATGGAGACCCAGTACTTC. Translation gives CAGGVLMETQYF.

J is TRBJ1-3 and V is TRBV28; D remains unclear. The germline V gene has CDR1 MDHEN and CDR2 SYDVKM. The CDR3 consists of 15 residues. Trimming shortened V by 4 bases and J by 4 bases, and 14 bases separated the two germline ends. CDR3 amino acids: CASSSPAGSGNTIYF. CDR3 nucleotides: TGTGCCAGCAGTTCTCCGGCAGGCTCGGGAAACACCATATATTTT.

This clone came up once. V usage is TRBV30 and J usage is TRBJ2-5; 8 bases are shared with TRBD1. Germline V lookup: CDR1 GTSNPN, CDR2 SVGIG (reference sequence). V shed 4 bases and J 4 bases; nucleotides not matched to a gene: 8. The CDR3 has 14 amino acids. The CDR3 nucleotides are TGTGCCTGGAAGCCGTACAGGGGGAGAGAGACCCAGTACTTC. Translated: CAWKPYRGRETQYF. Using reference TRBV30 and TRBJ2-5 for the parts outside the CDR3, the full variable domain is SQTIHQWPATLVQPVGSPLSLECTVEGTSNPNLYWYRQAAGRGLQLLFYSVGIGQISSEVPQNLSASRPQDRQFILSSKKLLLSDSGFYLCAWKPYRGRETQYFGPGTRLLVL.

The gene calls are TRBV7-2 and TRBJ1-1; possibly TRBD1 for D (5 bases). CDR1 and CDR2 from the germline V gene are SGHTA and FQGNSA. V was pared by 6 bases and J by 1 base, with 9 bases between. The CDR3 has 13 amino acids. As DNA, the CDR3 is TGTGCCAGCAGAGGGGCGGAGAACACTGAAGCTTTCTTT. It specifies CASRGAENTEAFF.

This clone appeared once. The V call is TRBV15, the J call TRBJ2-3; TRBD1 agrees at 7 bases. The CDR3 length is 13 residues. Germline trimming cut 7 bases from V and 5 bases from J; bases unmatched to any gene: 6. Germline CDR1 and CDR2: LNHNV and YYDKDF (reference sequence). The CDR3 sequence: CATTTGKGDTQYF. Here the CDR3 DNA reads TGTGCCACCACGACAGGGAAAGGAGATACGCAGTATTTT.

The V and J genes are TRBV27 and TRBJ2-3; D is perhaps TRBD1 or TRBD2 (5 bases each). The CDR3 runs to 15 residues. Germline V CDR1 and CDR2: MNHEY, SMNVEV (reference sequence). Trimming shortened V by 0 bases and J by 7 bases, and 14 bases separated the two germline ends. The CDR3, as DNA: TGTGCCAGCAGTTTATCATTGTGGGACGGCAATACGCAGTATTTT. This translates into CASSLSLWDGNTQYF.

In DNA form, the CDR3 reads TGTGCCAGCAGCTTAATTCCGGGAGGCCAAGAGACCCAGTACTTC. Translating gives CASSLIPGGQETQYF. The gene calls are TRBV7-3 and TRBJ2-5; 7 bases agree with TRBD2. Germline CDR1 SGHTA, CDR2 FQGTGA. The J segment lost 1 base and the V segment lost 1 base, leaving 3 bases of the junction unmatched. The CDR3 covers 15 residues.

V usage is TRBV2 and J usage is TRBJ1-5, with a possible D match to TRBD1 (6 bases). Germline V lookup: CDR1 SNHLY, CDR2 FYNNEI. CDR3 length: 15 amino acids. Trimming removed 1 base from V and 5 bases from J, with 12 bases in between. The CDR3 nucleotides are TGTGCCAGCAGTGAAGAACGGGACACTTATCAGCCCCAGCATTTT. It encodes CASSEERDTYQPQHF.

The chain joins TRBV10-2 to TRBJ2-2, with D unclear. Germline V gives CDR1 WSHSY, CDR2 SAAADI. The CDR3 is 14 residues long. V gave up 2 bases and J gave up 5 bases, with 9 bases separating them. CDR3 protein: CASSERAETGELFF. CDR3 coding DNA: TGCGCCAGCAGTGAGAGGGCGGAGACCGGGGAGCTGTTTTTT.

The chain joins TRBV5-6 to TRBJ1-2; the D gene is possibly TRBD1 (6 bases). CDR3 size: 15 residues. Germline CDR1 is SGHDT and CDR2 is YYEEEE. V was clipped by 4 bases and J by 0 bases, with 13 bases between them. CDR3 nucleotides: TGTGCCAGCAGCAAACTCGGACAGCCTAACTATGGCTACACCTTC. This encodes CASSKLGQPNYGYTF.

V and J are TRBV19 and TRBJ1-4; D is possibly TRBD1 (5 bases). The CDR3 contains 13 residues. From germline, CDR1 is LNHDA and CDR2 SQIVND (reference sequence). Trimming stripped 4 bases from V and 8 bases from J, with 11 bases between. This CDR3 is CASSTQWGEKLFF. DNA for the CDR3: TGTGCCAGTAGTACGCAGTGGGGCGAAAAACTGTTTTTT.

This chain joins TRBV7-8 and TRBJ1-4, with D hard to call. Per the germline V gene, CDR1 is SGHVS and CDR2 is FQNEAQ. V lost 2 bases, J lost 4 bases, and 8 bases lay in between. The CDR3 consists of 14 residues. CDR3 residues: CASSLSALNEKLFF. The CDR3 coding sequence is TGTGCCAGCAGCTTATCGGCTCTTAATGAAAAACTGTTTTTT.

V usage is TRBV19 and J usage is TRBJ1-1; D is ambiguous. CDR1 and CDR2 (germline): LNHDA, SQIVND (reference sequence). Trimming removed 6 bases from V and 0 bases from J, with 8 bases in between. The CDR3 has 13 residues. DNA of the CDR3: TGTGCCAGTAGACGTGGTTTGAACACTGAAGCTTTCTTT. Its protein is CASRRGLNTEAFF.

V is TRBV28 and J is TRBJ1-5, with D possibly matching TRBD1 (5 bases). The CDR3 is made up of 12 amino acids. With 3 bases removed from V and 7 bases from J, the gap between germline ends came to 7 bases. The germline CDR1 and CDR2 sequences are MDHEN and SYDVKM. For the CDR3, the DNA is TGTGCCAGCAGTTTGAGGGACCAGCCCCAGCATTTT. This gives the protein CASSLRDQPQHF.

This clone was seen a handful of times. CDR3: CAWSGRIQGAYEQYF. CDR3 nucleotides: TGTGCCTGGAGTGGTCGTATTCAGGGGGCCTACGAGCAGTACTTC. This chain connects TRBV30 to TRBJ2-7; 7 bases fit TRBD1. CDR3 length: 15 amino acids. Trimming took 1 base from V and 2 from J; bases not matched to a gene: 8. Germline CDR1 reads GTSNPN; CDR2 reads SVGIG (reference sequence).

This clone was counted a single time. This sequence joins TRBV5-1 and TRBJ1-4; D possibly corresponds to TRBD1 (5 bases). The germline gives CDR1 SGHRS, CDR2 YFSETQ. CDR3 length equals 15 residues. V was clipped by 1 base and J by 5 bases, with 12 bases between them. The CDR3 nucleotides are TGCGCCAGCAGCTTGCAAATGGGGGGAAATGAAAAACTGTTTTTT. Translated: CASSLQMGGNEKLFF.

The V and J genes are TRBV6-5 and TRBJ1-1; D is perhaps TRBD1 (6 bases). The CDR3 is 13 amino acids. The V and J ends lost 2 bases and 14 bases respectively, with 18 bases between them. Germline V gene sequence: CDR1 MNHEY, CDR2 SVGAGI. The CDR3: CASSYSTVGGRFF. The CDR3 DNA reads TGTGCCAGCAGTTACAGTACAGTCGGGGGGCGGTTCTTT.

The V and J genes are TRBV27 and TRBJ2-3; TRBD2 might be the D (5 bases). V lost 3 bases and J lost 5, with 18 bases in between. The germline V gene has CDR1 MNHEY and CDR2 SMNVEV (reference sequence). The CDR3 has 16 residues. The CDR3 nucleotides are TGTGCCAGCAGTTTGACGCCTATAGGGAGAGAAGATACGCAGTATTTT. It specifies CASSLTPIGREDTQYF.